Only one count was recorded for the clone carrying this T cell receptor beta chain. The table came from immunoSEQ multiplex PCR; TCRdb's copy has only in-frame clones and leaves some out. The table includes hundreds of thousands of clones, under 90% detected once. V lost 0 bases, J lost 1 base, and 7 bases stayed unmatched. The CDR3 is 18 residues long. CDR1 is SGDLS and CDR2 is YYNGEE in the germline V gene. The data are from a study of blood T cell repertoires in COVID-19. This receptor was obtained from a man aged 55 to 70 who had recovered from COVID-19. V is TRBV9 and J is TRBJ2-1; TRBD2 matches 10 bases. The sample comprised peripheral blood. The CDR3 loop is CASSVAQSGGASYNEQFF. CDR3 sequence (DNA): TGTGCCAGCAGCGTAGCTCAGAGCGGGGGGGCGTCCTACAATGAGCAGTTCTTC.